The next 19 T cell receptor beta chains were all read from a single sample in a study of T cells in Graves' hyperthyroidism and ophthalmopathy. The investigators amplified TCR beta CDR3 regions from RNA transcripts. First-round RT-PCR of the TCR CDR3 relied on the HTBI primer set. TCRdb reprocessed the multiplex PCR reads with MiXCR, giving one entry per CDR3 protein. The sample shows hundreds of thousands of distinct CDR3 sequences, under 20% of them seen only once. Sequencing was performed on blood. The receptor set was obtained from a woman aged 25 to 39 with Graves' hyperthyroidism.

The chain couples TRBV25-1 to TRBJ1-2; D is uncertain. Looked up from germline, CDR1 is MGHDK and CDR2 is SYGVNS. The V and J ends lost 3 bases and 2 bases respectively, with 4 bases between them. The CDR3 runs to 12 residues. In DNA, the CDR3 is TGTGCCAGCAGTGACAGCAACTATGGCTACACCTTC. Encoded protein: CASSDSNYGYTF.

Details on this clonotype: A much larger clone is a single base away; this may be a read error. J is TRBJ2-1 and V is TRBV12-3 or TRBV12-4; perhaps D is TRBD1 or TRBD2 (5 bases each). This CDR3 comprises 14 residues. CDR3 coding DNA: TGTGCCAGCAGTTCGCCGGGACGCAACAATGAGCGGTTCTTC. Translation: CASSSPGRNNERFF.

Concerning this clonotype: Germline is not matched at one junction end, which may reflect a read error. The chain employs TRBV9 and TRBJ2-1; D not resolved. The CDR3 is 14 amino acids. In germline, CDR1 is SGDLS, CDR2 YYNGEE. The CDR3 here is CASGVIGAYNEQFF. The CDR3 bases are TGTGCCAGCGGCGTTATTGGGGCCTACAATGAGCAGTTCTTC.

The chain combines TRBV28 with TRBJ2-4, with D unresolved. V was shortened by 3 bases and J by 9 bases, with 6 bases between the two germline ends. The CDR3 is made up of 11 amino acids. Germline-derived CDR1 and CDR2 are MDHEN and SYDVKM. This CDR3 is CASSFTGIQYF. The CDR3 coding sequence is TGTGCCAGCAGTTTTACGGGCATTCAGTACTTC.

In its sample, this clonotype was seen many times. The chain joins TRBV27 to TRBJ2-7, with D hard to call. Germline V gene sequence: CDR1 MNHEY, CDR2 SMNVEV (reference sequence). The V gene lost 5 bases and the J gene lost 3 bases, with 11 bases spanning the gap. CDR3 length equals 13 residues. CDR3 loop: CASSLHWNYEQYF. CDR3 nucleotide sequence: TGTGCCAGCAGTCTCCACTGGAACTACGAGCAGTACTTC.

V usage is TRBV5-1 and J usage is TRBJ1-6, with D perhaps matching TRBD1 (5 bases). Germline loops: CDR1 SGHRS, CDR2 YFSETQ. The CDR3 covers 15 residues. V was shortened by 0 bases and J by 5 bases, with 9 bases between the two germline ends. CDR3 in amino acids: CASSLVSGDNSPLHF. CDR3 DNA: TGCGCCAGCAGCTTGGTGTCGGGGGATAATTCACCCCTCCACTTT.

J is TRBJ2-1 and V is TRBV30; 13 nucleotides match TRBD2. Germline CDR1 GTSNPN, CDR2 SVGIG (reference sequence). The CDR3 runs to 16 residues. J was trimmed by 8 bases and V by 1 base; bases with no gene match: 8. CDR3 loop: CAWSGGGLAGVDEQFF. In DNA, the CDR3 is TGTGCCTGGAGTGGGGGCGGACTAGCGGGAGTCGATGAGCAGTTCTTC.

This rearrangement joins TRBV6-1 to TRBJ2-7; TRBD2 might be the D (6 bases). Trimming stripped 8 bases from V and 0 bases from J, with 17 bases between. The CDR3 totals 15 residues. The germline CDR1 and CDR2 sequences are MNHNS and SASEGT. CDR3: CASRRGGAYSYEQYF. CDR3 nucleotides: TGTGCCAGCCGCCGCGGAGGGGCATACTCCTACGAGCAGTACTTC.

The chain couples TRBV5-1 to TRBJ2-5; tentative D call: TRBD1 (7 bases). Germline CDR1 SGHRS, CDR2 YFSETQ. V lost 3 bases and J lost 4, with 13 bases in between. This CDR3 is built from 14 residues. The CDR3 DNA sequence: TGCGCCAGCAGCTCGATCCAGGGGGGAGAGACCCAGTACTTC. Amino acids: CASSSIQGGETQYF.

This clonotype came up many times. V is TRBV10-2 and J is TRBJ1-5, with a possible D match to TRBD1 (5 bases). Trimming took off 9 bases at V and 12 bases at J, with 12 bases between the two ends. CDR1 and CDR2 (germline): WSHSY, SAAADI. The CDR3 runs 10 residues. Here the CDR3 DNA reads TGCGCCAGATCGGACAAAGGCCAGCATTTT. Translation: CARSDKGQHF.

This chain links TRBV13 with TRBJ2-5; 8 positions agree with TRBD1. Trimming took 2 bases from V and 4 from J; bases not matched to a gene: 12. Germline values: CDR1 PRHDT, CDR2 FYEKMQ (reference sequence). The CDR3 consists of 17 residues. CDR3 sequence reads: CASSLTGSGRGRETQYF. The CDR3 nucleotides read TGTGCCAGCAGCTTAACTGGATCGGGCAGGGGGCGAGAGACCCAGTACTTC.

This clonotype was observed a few times. This rearrangement joins TRBV5-6 to TRBJ1-5; no firm D call. The length of the CDR3 is 14 residues. CDR1 is SGHDT, CDR2 YYEEEE, per germline. The germline V and J ends were trimmed by 2 bases and 6 bases, with 12 bases remaining between them. CDR3 amino acids: CASSFRMSGQPQHF. DNA for the CDR3: TGTGCCAGCAGCTTTCGAATGTCGGGTCAGCCCCAGCATTTT.

This clonotype was observed at least ten times. The CDR3 loop reads CASSLRPGTVGETQYF. In DNA, the CDR3 is TGTGCCAGCTCACTCCGGCCAGGGACAGTGGGGGAGACCCAGTACTTC. This rearrangement joins TRBV18 to TRBJ2-5, with 7 bases matching TRBD1. The CDR3 totals 16 residues. The junction had 13 bases not matched to a gene; V was cut back by 4 bases and J by 5 bases. Germline CDR1 KGHSH, CDR2 LQKENI.

This clonotype was detected many times. V gene TRBV28 combines with J gene TRBJ2-1; TRBD1 is a possible D gene (6 bases). Deletions cut 6 bases from V and 6 bases from J, with 12 bases between. The length of the CDR3 is 13 residues. Germline V gene data show CDR1 as MDHEN and CDR2 as SYDVKM. CDR3 in amino acids: CASRPDSPNEQFF. The CDR3 DNA sequence: TGTGCCAGCAGACCGGACAGTCCCAATGAGCAGTTCTTC.

V gene TRBV24-1 combines with J gene TRBJ2-2; D possibly uses TRBD1 or TRBD2 (5 bases each). The CDR3 is 16 residues long. V was pared by 6 bases and J by 4 bases, with 17 bases between. Germline values: CDR1 KGHDR, CDR2 SFDVKD. CDR3: CATSTPGRSGTGELFF. In nucleotides, the CDR3 is TGTGCCACCAGTACCCCGGGACGGTCGGGCACCGGGGAGCTGTTTTTT.

The chain links TRBV7-3 to TRBJ2-7; a weak D match, TRBD2 (5 bases). The germline V and J ends were trimmed by 2 bases and 5 bases, with 19 bases remaining between them. CDR1 and CDR2 (germline): SGHTA, FQGTGA. The CDR3 has 16 residues. CDR3 region: CASSLEPQRPPDEQYF. CDR3 coding DNA: TGTGCCAGCAGCTTAGAACCCCAGCGGCCACCGGACGAGCAGTACTTC. Combining the CDR3 with reference TRBV7-3 and TRBJ2-7 gives the whole variable domain GAGVSQTPSNKVTEKGKYVELRCDPISGHTALYWYRQSLGQGPEFLIYFQGTGAADDSGLPNDRFFAVRPEGSVSTLKIQRTERGDSAVYLCASSLEPQRPPDEQYFGPGTRLTVT.

This clonotype came up a few times. This CDR3 is CASSSTVTDTQYF. The CDR3 coding sequence is TGTGCCAGCAGTTCGACCGTCACAGATACGCAGTATTTT. This chain uses TRBV27 with TRBJ2-3, with D uncertain. The CDR3 loop spans 13 amino acids. Germline V gene sequence: CDR1 MNHEY, CDR2 SMNVEV (reference sequence). The V gene lost 4 bases and the J gene lost 2 bases, with 7 bases spanning the gap.

This clonotype has just a few counts. V usage is TRBV18 and J usage is TRBJ2-1; TRBD2 aligns across 8 bases. In germline, CDR1 is KGHSH, CDR2 LQKENI. With V trimmed by 3 bases and J by 1 base, 8 bases remained unmatched. The CDR3 contains 17 residues. CDR3 region: CASSPKTPGGSYNEQFF. For the CDR3, the DNA is TGTGCCAGCTCACCCAAGACTCCGGGGGGGTCCTACAATGAGCAGTTCTTC.

The chain carries TRBV6-1 and TRBJ2-7; 10 bases align to TRBD1. V dropped 5 bases and J dropped 5; count of bases not matched to a gene: 9. The germline gives CDR1 MNHNS, CDR2 SASEGT. This CDR3 region has 15 residues. CDR3 DNA: TGTGCCAGCAGTTACGCCGGGACAGGGGTGGACGAGCAGTACTTC. Translating it yields CASSYAGTGVDEQYF.